The present TCR beta chain was sequenced within a study of siplizumab effects on memory and regulatory T cells. The study's findings and limits: Where siplizumab was present, mappable alloreactive CD4+ clones averaged almost 70% Treg-derived, compared with about 25% in controls. In unstimulated cells, naive T cells appeared more diverse than memory T cells and seemed major alloresponse contributors.

In regard to this clone: The antigen remains undetermined.

CDR1 and CDR2 from the germline V gene are KGHSH and LQKENI. V dropped 3 bases and J dropped 2; count of bases not matched to a gene: 9. The CDR3 runs to 16 residues. Data came from immunoSEQ multiplex PCR; TCRdb stores just in-frame clones and leaves some out. The sample shows around 100,000 clones, 80% to 95% of them seen only once. The TCR comes from a human donor in good health. The chain is built from TRBV18 and TRBJ2-7; 8 bases fit TRBD2. Sequenced sample: CD4+ T cells sorted from blood. DNA for the CDR3: TGTGCCAGCTCACCCGTAGGTACTAGCGGAACCTACGAGCAGTACTTC. This sequence encodes CASSPVGTSGTYEQYF. Together with reference TRBV18 and TRBJ2-7, the CDR3 gives the full variable domain: NAGVMQNPRHLVRRRGQEARLRCSPMKGHSHVYWYRQLPEEGLKFMVYLQKENIIDESGMPKERFSAEFPKEGPSILRIQQVVRGDSAAYFCASSPVGTSGTYEQYFGPGTRLTVT.